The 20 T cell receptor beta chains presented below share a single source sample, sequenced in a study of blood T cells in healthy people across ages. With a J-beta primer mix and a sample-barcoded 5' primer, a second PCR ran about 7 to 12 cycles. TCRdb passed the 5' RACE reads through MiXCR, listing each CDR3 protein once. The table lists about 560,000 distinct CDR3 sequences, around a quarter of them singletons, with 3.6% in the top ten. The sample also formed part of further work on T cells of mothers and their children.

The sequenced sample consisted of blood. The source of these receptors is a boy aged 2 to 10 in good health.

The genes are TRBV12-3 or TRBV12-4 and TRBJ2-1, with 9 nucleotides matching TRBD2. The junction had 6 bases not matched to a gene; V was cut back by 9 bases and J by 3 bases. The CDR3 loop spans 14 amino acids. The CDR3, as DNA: TGTGCCAGGATTGGCGGGGGGGGCTACAATGAGCAGTTCTTC. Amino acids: CARIGGGGYNEQFF.

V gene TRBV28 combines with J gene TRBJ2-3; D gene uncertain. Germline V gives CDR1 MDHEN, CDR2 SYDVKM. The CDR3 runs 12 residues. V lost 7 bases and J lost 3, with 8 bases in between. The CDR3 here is CASNPTTDTQYF. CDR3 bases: TGTGCCAGCAACCCGACTACAGATACGCAGTATTTT.

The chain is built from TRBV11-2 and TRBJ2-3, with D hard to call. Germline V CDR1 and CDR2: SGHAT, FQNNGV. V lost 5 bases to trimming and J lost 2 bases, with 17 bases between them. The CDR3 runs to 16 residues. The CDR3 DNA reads TGTGCCAGCAGCCCAGACTCCCGCAGCTACACAGATACGCAGTATTTT. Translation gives CASSPDSRSYTDTQYF.

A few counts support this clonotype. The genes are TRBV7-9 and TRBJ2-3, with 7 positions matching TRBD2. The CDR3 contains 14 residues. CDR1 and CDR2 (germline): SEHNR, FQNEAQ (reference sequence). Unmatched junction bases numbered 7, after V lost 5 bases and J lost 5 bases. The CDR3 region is CASSPSGTKDTQYF. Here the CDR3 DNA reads TGTGCCAGCAGCCCTAGCGGAACTAAAGATACGCAGTATTTT.

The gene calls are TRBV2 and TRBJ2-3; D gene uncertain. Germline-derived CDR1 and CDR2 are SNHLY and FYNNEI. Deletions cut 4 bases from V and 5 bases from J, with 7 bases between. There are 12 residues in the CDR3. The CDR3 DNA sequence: TGTGCCAGCAGTGCGAGGAAAGATACGCAGTATTTT. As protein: CASSARKDTQYF.

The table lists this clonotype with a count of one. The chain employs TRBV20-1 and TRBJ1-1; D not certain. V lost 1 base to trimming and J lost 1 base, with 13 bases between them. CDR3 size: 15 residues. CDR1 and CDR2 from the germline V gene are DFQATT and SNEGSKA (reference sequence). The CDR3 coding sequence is TGCAGTGCTAGAGCCTTCGGGTTGCAGAACACTGAAGCTTTCTTT. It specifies CSARAFGLQNTEAFF.

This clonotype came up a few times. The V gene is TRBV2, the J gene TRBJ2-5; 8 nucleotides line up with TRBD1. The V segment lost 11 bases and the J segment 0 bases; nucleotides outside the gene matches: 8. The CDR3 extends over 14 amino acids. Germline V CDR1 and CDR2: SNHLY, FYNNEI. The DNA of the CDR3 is TGTGCCGGCACTCTGACAGGGGACCAAGAGACCCAGTACTTC. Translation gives CAGTLTGDQETQYF.

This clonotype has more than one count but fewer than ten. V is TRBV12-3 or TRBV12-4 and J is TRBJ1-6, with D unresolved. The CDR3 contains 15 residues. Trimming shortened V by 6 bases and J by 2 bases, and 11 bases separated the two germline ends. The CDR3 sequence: CASRERVPYNSPLHF. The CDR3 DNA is TGTGCCAGCAGGGAGAGGGTCCCCTATAATTCACCCCTCCACTTT.

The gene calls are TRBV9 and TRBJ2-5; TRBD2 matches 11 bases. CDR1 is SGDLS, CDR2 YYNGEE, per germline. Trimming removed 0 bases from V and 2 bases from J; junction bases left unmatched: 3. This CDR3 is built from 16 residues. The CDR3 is CASSVEASGGQETQYF. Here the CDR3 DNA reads TGTGCCAGCAGCGTAGAGGCTAGCGGGGGGCAAGAGACCCAGTACTTC. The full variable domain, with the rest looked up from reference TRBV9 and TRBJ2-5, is DSGVTQTPKHLITATGQRVTLRCSPRSGDLSVYWYQQSLDQGLQFLIQYYNGEERAKGNILERFSAQQFPDLHSELNLSSLELGDSALYFCASSVEASGGQETQYFGPGTRLLVL.

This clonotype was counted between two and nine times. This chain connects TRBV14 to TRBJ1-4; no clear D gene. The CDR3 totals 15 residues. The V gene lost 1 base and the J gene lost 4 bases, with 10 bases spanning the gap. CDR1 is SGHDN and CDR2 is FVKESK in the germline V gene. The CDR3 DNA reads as TGTGCCAGCAGCCAAGTTCTCAGCCATAATGAAAAACTGTTTTTT. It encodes CASSQVLSHNEKLFF.

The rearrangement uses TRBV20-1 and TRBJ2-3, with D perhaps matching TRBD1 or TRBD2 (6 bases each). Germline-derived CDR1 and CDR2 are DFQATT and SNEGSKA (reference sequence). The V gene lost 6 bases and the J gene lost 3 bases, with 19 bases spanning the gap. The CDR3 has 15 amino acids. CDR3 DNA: TGCAGTGCGCTGGGCAGGGGACTTCGGACAGATACGCAGTATTTT. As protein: CSALGRGLRTDTQYF.

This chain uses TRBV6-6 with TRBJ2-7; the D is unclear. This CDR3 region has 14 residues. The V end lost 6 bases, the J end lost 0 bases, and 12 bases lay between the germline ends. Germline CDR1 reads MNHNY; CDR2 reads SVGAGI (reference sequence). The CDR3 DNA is TGTGCCAGCAGCCCGGGTAGCCCCTCCTACGAGCAGTACTTC. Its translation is CASSPGSPSYEQYF.

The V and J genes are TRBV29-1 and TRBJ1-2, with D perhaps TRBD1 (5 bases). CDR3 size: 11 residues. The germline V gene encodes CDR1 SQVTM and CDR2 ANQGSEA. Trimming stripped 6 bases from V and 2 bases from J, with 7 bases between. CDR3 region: CSVTENYGYTF. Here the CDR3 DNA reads TGCAGCGTGACAGAAAACTATGGCTACACCTTC.

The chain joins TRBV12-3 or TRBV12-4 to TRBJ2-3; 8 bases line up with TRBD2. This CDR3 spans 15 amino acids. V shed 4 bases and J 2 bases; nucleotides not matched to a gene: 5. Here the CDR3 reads CASSSGRVYTDTQYF. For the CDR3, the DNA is TGTGCCAGCAGTTCCGGGAGGGTTTACACAGATACGCAGTATTTT.

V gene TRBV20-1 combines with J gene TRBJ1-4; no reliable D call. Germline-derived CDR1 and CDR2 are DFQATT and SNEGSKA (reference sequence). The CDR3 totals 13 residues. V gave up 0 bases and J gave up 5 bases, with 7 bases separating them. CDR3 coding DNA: TGCAGTGCTAGAGATTTAGGGAATGAAAAACTGTTTTTT. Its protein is CSARDLGNEKLFF.

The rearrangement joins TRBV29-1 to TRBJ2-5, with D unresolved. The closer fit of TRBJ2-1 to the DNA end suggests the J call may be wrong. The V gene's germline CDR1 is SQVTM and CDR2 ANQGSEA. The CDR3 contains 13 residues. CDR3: CSVEVALEREQFF. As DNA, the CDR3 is TGCAGCGTTGAAGTGGCCCTCGAGAGGGAGCAGTTCTTC.

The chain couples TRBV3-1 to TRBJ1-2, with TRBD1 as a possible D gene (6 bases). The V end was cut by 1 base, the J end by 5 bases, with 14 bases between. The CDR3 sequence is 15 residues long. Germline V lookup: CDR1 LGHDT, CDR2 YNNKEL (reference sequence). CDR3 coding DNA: TGTGCCAGCAGCCAAGGTGGGGGCTCCCCATATGGCTACACCTTC. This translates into CASSQGGGSPYGYTF.

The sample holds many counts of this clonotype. CDR3 sequence: CASSAKETQYF. The CDR3 DNA reads as TGTGCCAGCAGTGCTAAAGAGACCCAGTACTTC. The chain employs TRBV25-1 and TRBJ2-5; D not resolved. The CDR3 length is 11 residues. Trimming shortened V by 4 bases and J by 3 bases, and 3 bases separated the two germline ends. Per the germline V gene, CDR1 is MGHDK and CDR2 is SYGVNS.

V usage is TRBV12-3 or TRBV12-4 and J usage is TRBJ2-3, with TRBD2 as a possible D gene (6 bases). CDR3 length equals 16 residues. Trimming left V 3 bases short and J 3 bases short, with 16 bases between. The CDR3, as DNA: TGTGCCAGCAGTTTTTCTCTCTCCGGGACTACAGATACGCAGTATTTT. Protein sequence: CASSFSLSGTTDTQYF.

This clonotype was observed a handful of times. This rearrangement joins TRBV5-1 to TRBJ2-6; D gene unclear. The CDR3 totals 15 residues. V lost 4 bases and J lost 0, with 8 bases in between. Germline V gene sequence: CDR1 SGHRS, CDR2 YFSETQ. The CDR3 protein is CASSIGFSGANVLTF. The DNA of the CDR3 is TGCGCCAGCAGCATTGGGTTCTCTGGGGCCAACGTCCTGACTTTC.